The sequence of this T cell receptor beta chain was determined in a study of persistence of HIV-infected CD4 T cells. As for the study in general: Suppressive ART had lasted a median of roughly eight years.

The libraries were made with immunoSEQ version 4 in survey mode. Method: immunoSEQ multiplex PCR; TCRdb's copy keeps in-frame clones and lacks some. The table lists some 21,000 clones, more than 75% of them singletons. Study results and caveats: Bulk TCR data could not be restricted to HIV-1-infected CMV-responding cells.

As regards this clone: What it recognizes is unknown.

Germline V gene lookup returns CDR1 LNHDA and CDR2 SQIVND (reference sequence). The CDR3 length is 13 residues. V was clipped by 5 bases and J by 3 bases, with 8 bases between them. The stimulus was lysate of CMV-infected fibroblasts, 10 ug/mL. CD4+ T cells upregulating both CD40 ligand and CD69 were sorted as responding cells. Inclusion required CMV-positive serology and CD4+ counts above 400 cells/uL. Anti-CD28/CD49d costimulation, CD40-blocking antibody and enfuvirtide were given to CD8-depleted PBMCs for less than 20 hours. The J gene is TRBJ1-5, the V gene TRBV19; D is uncertain. Material: CD4+ T cells sorted from PBMCs after approximately 19-hour stimulation, obtained from a patient who received antiretroviral therapy. The sequence came from an adult man with HIV who was CMV-seropositive. The CDR3 DNA reads as TGTGCCAGTAGTGCCAGCCACAATCAGCCCCAGCATTTT. Translation gives CASSASHNQPQHF.